The following is a T cell receptor (beta chain) sequence with its context. This entry comes from a study of blood T cell repertoires in COVID-19. Clones were sequenced by immunoSEQ multiplex PCR, and TCRdb holds only the in-frame ones, with some missing. The sample has 340,000 or so clones, roughly 84% seen once. The junction had 3 bases not matched to a gene; V was cut back by 7 bases and J by 7 bases. CDR1 MDHEN and CDR2 SYDVKM come from the germline V gene. CDR3 length: 12 amino acids. The sequence was obtained from a man between 50 and 59 years old with active or convalescent COVID-19. The sequencing sample was made of peripheral blood. The gene calls are TRBV28 and TRBJ1-3; 8 positions agree with TRBD1. CDR3 bases: TGTGCCAGCATGGACAGGGTCAACACCATATATTTT. Its translation: CASMDRVNTIYF.